This is a list of T cell receptor beta chains from one sample in a study of cytomegalovirus exposure and HLA in healthy donors. Sequencing used immunoSEQ multiplex PCR; TCRdb keeps in-frame clones, though not all of them. This repertoire shows roughly 150,000 clones, more than 80% found once; its top ten account for 1.5% to 2%. Sequencing was done on a sample of PBMCs. These receptors originate from a woman between 18 and 29 years old in good health and CMV-seronegative. CDR3s include the opening cysteine and the closing phenylalanine or tryptophan. The D gene is left open where the match is weak. A row's size may be missing; if present it is once, few, many or a size class.

j_call clone_size d_call v_call cdr3_aa cdr3_nt
TRBJ1-6 NA TRBD1 TRBV2 CASSDQGGDNSPLHF TGTGCCAGCAGTGACCAAGGGGGCGACAATTCACCCCTCCACTTT
TRBJ2-5 NA NA TRBV5-4 CASTQDRIQTQYF TGTGCCAGCACCCAGGATCGCATCCAGACCCAGTACTTC
TRBJ2-5 NA TRBD1 TRBV25-1 CASSPGTGGYERETQYF TGTGCCAGCAGTCCCGGGACAGGGGGCTATGAGCGCGAGACCCAGTACTTC
TRBJ2-5 once NA TRBV7-6 CASSLGTFQTQYF TGTGCCAGCAGCTTAGGGACATTCCAGACCCAGTACTTC
TRBJ1-1 many NA TRBV7-3 CASSSQENTEAFF TGTGCCAGCAGCTCACAGGAGAACACTGAAGCTTTCTTT
TRBJ2-3 few NA TRBV14 CASSQELDTDTQYF TGTGCCAGCAGCCAAGAATTAGACACAGATACGCAGTATTTT
TRBJ1-4 NA NA TRBV10-2 CASSAVSEKLFF TGCGCCAGCAGTGCTGTTTCGGAAAAACTGTTTTTT
TRBJ2-3 NA NA TRBV7-9 CASSLADYSRGPQYF TGTGCCAGCAGCTTAGCGGATTACTCTAGGGGCCCGCAGTATTTT
TRBJ1-1 NA NA TRBV28 CASSPAGIRTEAFF TGTGCCAGCAGCCCTGCCGGGATTAGGACTGAAGCTTTCTTT
TRBJ2-2 NA TRBD2 TRBV2 CASRAGATCTGELFF TGTGCCAGCAGAGCGGGGGCCACATGCACCGGGGAGCTGTTTTTT
TRBJ2-3 NA NA TRBV9 CASSAITDTQYF TGTGCCAGCAGCGCCATCACAGATACGCAGTATTTT
TRBJ2-7 NA NA TRBV5-6 CASSLRGTYEQYF TGTGCCAGCAGCCTCAGGGGAACCTACGAGCAGTACTTC
TRBJ1-4 NA NA TRBV4-1 CASSQGPSGGRVEKLFF TGCGCCAGCAGCCAAGGGCCGTCCGGGGGGCGAGTTGAAAAACTGTTTTTT
TRBJ2-3 NA NA TRBV5-1 CASSPGSRTDTQYF TGCGCCAGCAGCCCGGGATCACGCACAGATACGCAGTATTTT
TRBJ1-2 NA NA TRBV2 CASKREYGYTF TGTGCCAGCAAGAGGGAGTATGGCTACACCTTC
TRBJ2-7 NA NA TRBV28 CASRTLAGFYEQYF TGTGCCAGCAGAACCCTAGCTGGTTTCTACGAGCAGTACTTC
TRBJ1-1 NA NA TRBV14 CASSPGLNTEAFF TGTGCCAGCAGCCCGGGACTTAACACTGAAGCTTTCTTT
TRBJ2-7 NA NA TRBV5-4 CASSTTGKVPYEQYF TGTGCCAGCAGCACCACAGGGAAAGTCCCCTACGAGCAGTACTTC
TRBJ2-1 few TRBD2 TRBV28 CASIPTPAGTRPNNEQFF TGTGCCAGCATCCCAACCCCGGCGGGGACTAGACCTAACAATGAGCAGTTCTTC